The 28 T cell receptor beta chains below all came from one sample that was sequenced in a study of T cell repertoires in cytomegalovirus infection. MiXCR, run by TCRdb on the reads, gives a single entry per CDR3 protein. The repertoire has some 500,000 distinct CDR3 sequences, almost 40% of them found once; the top ten carry around 50%. These TCRs are of unknown antigen specificity. The starting material was cultured PBMCs, obtained from culture after CMV antigen stimulation. These receptors were collected from a human donor in good health (CMV status not recorded). Some clones in this sample may be carry-over from other donors' samples.

The rearrangement links TRBV18 to TRBJ2-3; 7 nucleotides match TRBD1. The germline CDR1 and CDR2 sequences are KGHSH and LQKENI. The CDR3 contains 15 residues. V was pared by 4 bases and J by 3 bases, with 7 bases of the junction left unmatched. CDR3 bases: TGTGCCAGCTCACAATCGACAGGGTGGACAGATACGCAGTATTTT. Translation: CASSQSTGWTDTQYF.

This chain's CDR3 is CASSRRTDRGLLNEQFF. The DNA of the CDR3 is TGTGCCAGTAGCCGACGCACAGACAGGGGCCTCCTAAATGAGCAGTTCTTC. This sequence joins TRBV19 and TRBJ2-1; 8 bases line up with TRBD1. The length of the CDR3 is 17 residues. From germline, CDR1 is LNHDA and CDR2 SQIVND (reference sequence). V was pared by 6 bases and J by 7 bases, with 17 bases of the junction left unmatched.

J is TRBJ2-2 and V is TRBV7-6; no reliable D call. The CDR3 runs to 13 residues. V dropped 3 bases and J dropped 5 bases, with 7 bases sitting between them. The germline CDR1 and CDR2 sequences are SGHVS and FNYEAQ. The CDR3 here is CASSFEGTGELFF. The CDR3 coding sequence is TGTGCCAGCAGCTTTGAAGGTACCGGGGAGCTGTTTTTT.

This chain links TRBV5-4 with TRBJ2-7; D might be TRBD1 (6 bases). Deletions cut 1 base from V and 7 bases from J, with 21 bases between. Germline CDR1 SGHNT, CDR2 YYREEE (reference sequence). The CDR3 has 16 residues. The CDR3 DNA follows: TGTGCCAGCAGCTTGTTCTCGGGGCCAGGGGAGAGGGAGCAGTACTTC. Amino acids: CASSLFSGPGEREQYF.

The chain recombines TRBV20-1 with TRBJ2-7; no firm D call. This CDR3 has 14 residues. CDR1 is DFQATT and CDR2 is SNEGSKA in the germline V gene (reference sequence). V gave up 5 bases and J gave up 0 bases, with 14 bases separating them. The CDR3 DNA sequence: TGCAGTGCTTCCTCCCTTCTGGGCTCCTACGAGCAGTACTTC. It yields the protein CSASSLLGSYEQYF.

The rearrangement links TRBV4-1 to TRBJ1-1; no clear D gene. The V gene lost 1 base and the J gene lost 6 bases, with 12 bases spanning the gap. The germline V gene encodes CDR1 MGHRA and CDR2 YSYEKL. The CDR3 length is 14 residues. The CDR3 loop reads CASSQAGSLSEAFF. The DNA for the CDR3 is TGCGCCAGCAGCCAAGCAGGCAGCTTGTCTGAAGCTTTCTTT.

The chain uses TRBV10-2 and TRBJ2-1; a weak D match, TRBD2 (6 bases). Trimming took off 2 bases at V and 14 bases at J, with 10 bases between the two ends. CDR1 is WSHSY and CDR2 is SAAADI in the germline V gene. The CDR3 is made up of 11 amino acids. The CDR3 spells CASSEGEDEFF. CDR3 in DNA: TGCGCCAGCAGTGAGGGGGAGGACGAGTTCTTC.

This chain joins TRBV7-2 and TRBJ1-3; perhaps TRBD1 as D (5 bases). V lost 5 bases, J lost 0 bases, and 11 bases lay in between. This CDR3 has 15 amino acids. Germline loops: CDR1 SGHTA, CDR2 FQGNSA. CDR3 protein: CASSPGGFSGNTIYF. The CDR3, as DNA: TGTGCCAGCAGCCCGGGGGGATTCTCTGGAAACACCATATATTTT. Full variable domain (rest looked up from reference TRBV7-2 and TRBJ1-3): GAGVSQSPSNKVTEKGKDVELRCDPISGHTALYWYRQSLGQGLEFLIYFQGNSAPDKSGLPSDRFSAERTGGSVSTLTIQRTQQEDSAVYLCASSPGGFSGNTIYFGEGSWLTVV.

The chain recombines TRBV20-1 with TRBJ1-1; D unclear. CDR1 is DFQATT and CDR2 is SNEGSKA in the germline V gene (reference sequence). The germline V and J ends were trimmed by 6 bases and 5 bases, with 16 bases remaining between them. The CDR3 runs 13 residues. The CDR3 region has the DNA TGCAGTGCCCGCGCACGAATAATGACTGAAGCTTTCTTT. Translating it yields CSARARIMTEAFF.

The V gene is TRBV2, the J gene TRBJ2-5; no reliable D call. CDR1 is SNHLY, CDR2 FYNNEI, per germline. The V and J ends lost 5 bases and 5 bases respectively, with 12 bases between them. This CDR3 is 13 amino acids long. CDR3 coding DNA: TGTGCCAGCAGTCCCCAGTCCGGGGAGACCCAGTACTTC. It codes for CASSPQSGETQYF.

The chain links TRBV7-6 to TRBJ1-5; TRBD1 is a possible D gene (5 bases). Germline assignment: CDR1 SGHVS and CDR2 FNYEAQ. The V and J ends lost 5 bases and 9 bases respectively, with 17 bases between them. This CDR3 has 14 amino acids. CDR3 amino acids: CASSPGGVGRPQHF. CDR3 coding DNA: TGTGCCAGCAGCCCCGGGGGGGTAGGGCGGCCCCAGCATTTT.

On this clonotype: At one end, the junction sequence differs from germline, possibly due to a read error. V usage is TRBV2 and J usage is TRBJ1-6; D remains ambiguous. The germline gives CDR1 SNHLY, CDR2 FYNNEI. This CDR3 region has 11 residues. CDR3 in amino acids: CASTEGSPPHF. Here the CDR3 DNA reads TGTGCCAGCACCGAAGGGTCTCCCCCCCACTTT.

The J gene is TRBJ2-1, the V gene TRBV7-9; D may be TRBD2 (6 bases). Germline CDR1 reads SEHNR; CDR2 reads FQNEAQ (reference sequence). The CDR3 totals 13 residues. Between the trimmed V and J ends, which lost 1 base and 11 bases, there was a span of 12 bases. In nucleotides, the CDR3 is TGTGCCAGCAGCTTAGGTGGCGGGACCCAGCAGTTCTTC. Its translation is CASSLGGGTQQFF.

The chain has TRBV11-2 and TRBJ2-4; possibly TRBD1 for D (5 bases). Germline V gene data show CDR1 as SGHAT and CDR2 as FQNNGV. The CDR3 is made up of 14 amino acids. V was pared by 8 bases and J by 3 bases, with 14 bases between. CDR3 DNA: TGTGCCAGCGCGTCAGGGCTAGGCAAAAACATTCAGTACTTC. Translation gives CASASGLGKNIQYF.

This clonotype was counted a few times. The V and J genes are TRBV11-2 and TRBJ2-2, with D tentatively TRBD2 (7 bases). The CDR3 consists of 15 residues. CDR1 SGHAT and CDR2 FQNNGV come from the germline V gene. Trimming took 5 bases from V and 6 from J, leaving 16 bases between them. CDR3 sequence reads: CASSPRPGGSGELFF. As DNA, the CDR3 is TGTGCCAGCAGCCCTCGGCCGGGGGGCTCCGGGGAGCTGTTTTTT.

The J gene is TRBJ1-2, the V gene TRBV18, with a possible D match to TRBD1 (5 bases). The V and J ends lost 3 bases and 0 bases respectively, with 11 bases between them. Germline CDR1 and CDR2: KGHSH and LQKENI. The CDR3 covers 15 residues. The CDR3 DNA reads TGTGCCAGCTCACCGGTTGGAGGGGCTAACTATGGCTACACCTTC. It encodes CASSPVGGANYGYTF. The full variable domain, its missing parts supplied by reference TRBV18 and TRBJ1-2, is NAGVMQNPRHLVRRRGQEARLRCSPMKGHSHVYWYRQLPEEGLKFMVYLQKENIIDESGMPKERFSAEFPKEGPSILRIQQVVRGDSAAYFCASSPVGGANYGYTFGSGTRLTVV.

V is TRBV7-6 and J is TRBJ2-2; D is unclear. The CDR3 contains 11 residues. Germline V CDR1 and CDR2: SGHVS, FNYEAQ. V lost 4 bases to trimming and J lost 8 bases, with 5 bases between them. CDR3 coding DNA: TGTGCCAGCAGCTCACGTGGGGAGCTGTTTTTT. This sequence encodes CASSSRGELFF.

This clonotype was observed at least ten times. The J gene is TRBJ2-3, the V gene TRBV7-8; 9 nucleotides match TRBD1. Trimming cost V 5 bases and J 2 bases; bases outside gene matches: 5. The CDR3 has 15 amino acids. Germline lookup yields CDR1 SGHVS and CDR2 FQNEAQ. The CDR3 spells CASSIHRGPTDTQYF. The CDR3 nucleotides are TGTGCCAGCAGCATTCACAGGGGGCCCACAGATACGCAGTATTTT.

This clonotype has a handful of counts. The chain couples TRBV10-3 to TRBJ2-7, with no clear D. This CDR3 spans 13 amino acids. V shed 3 bases and J shed 6 bases, with 12 bases lying between them. Germline values: CDR1 ENHRY, CDR2 SYGVKD. CDR3 DNA sequence: TGTGCCATCAGTGATGTCCTGGCGGCCGAGCAGTACTTC. Protein: CAISDVLAAEQYF.

CDR3 in DNA: TGTGCCAGCGGACGACAGCGGACTGAAGCTTTCTTT. As protein: CASGRQRTEAFF. The rearrangement joins TRBV6-1 to TRBJ1-1; D perhaps matches TRBD1 (5 bases). Trimming removed 8 bases from V and 5 bases from J, with 12 bases in between. CDR1 MNHNS and CDR2 SASEGT come from the germline V gene. The CDR3 has 12 amino acids.

The V gene is TRBV7-9, the J gene TRBJ2-3; TRBD2 matches at 9 bases. The trim removed 9 bases at V and 1 base at J, leaving 8 bases unmatched. Germline CDR1 is SEHNR and CDR2 is FQNEAQ (reference sequence). This CDR3 contains 15 residues. The CDR3 region is CARSPLAGRTDTQYF. DNA for the CDR3: TGTGCCAGAAGCCCTCTAGCGGGACGCACAGATACGCAGTATTTT.

This clonotype was detected once. CDR3 region: CAISESGRTGELFF. The CDR3 region has the DNA TGTGCCATCAGTGAGTCCGGCAGAACCGGGGAGCTGTTTTTT. This chain links TRBV10-3 with TRBJ2-2; no clear D gene. The CDR3 length is 14 residues. Deletions cut 0 bases from V and 5 bases from J, with 7 bases between. CDR1 ENHRY and CDR2 SYGVKD come from the germline V gene.

The chain is built from TRBV7-2 and TRBJ2-7; a weak D match, TRBD2 (5 bases). The CDR3 loop spans 14 amino acids. Trimming shortened V by 1 base and J by 3 bases, and 10 bases separated the two germline ends. Germline V gene lookup returns CDR1 SGHTA and CDR2 FQGNSA. DNA for the CDR3: TGTGCCAGCAGCTTAGTACCCGGGAACTACGAGCAGTACTTC. It specifies CASSLVPGNYEQYF.

This clonotype has only a few counts. The CDR3 nucleotides are TGTGCCAGCAGTTACGGGACAGAATTTTCCTACGAGCAGTACTTC. Its protein product is CASSYGTEFSYEQYF. The gene calls are TRBV6-2 or TRBV6-3 and TRBJ2-7, with 7 bases matching TRBD1. CDR1 and CDR2 from the germline V gene are MNHEY and SVGEGT. There are 15 residues in the CDR3. J gave up 1 base and V 2 bases, and 5 bases lay outside the gene matches.

In this sample, this clonotype turned up a few times. The chain has TRBV12-3 or TRBV12-4 and TRBJ2-5; TRBD2 matches at 10 bases. The CDR3 is made up of 16 amino acids. Trimming removed 7 bases from V and 7 bases from J; junction bases left unmatched: 15. The CDR3, as DNA: TGTGCCAGCACCGGTATTCCGGGGACTAGCGTAGCGACCCAGTACTTC. Translated, it gives CASTGIPGTSVATQYF.

This clonotype was seen repeatedly, ten times or more. V gene TRBV7-2 combines with J gene TRBJ2-3; D tentatively reads TRBD1 or TRBD2 (5 bases each). CDR1 and CDR2 from the germline V gene are SGHTA and FQGNSA. This CDR3 is 15 amino acids long. The V end lost 5 bases, the J end lost 3 bases, and 15 bases lay between the germline ends. The CDR3 nucleotides read TGTGCCAGCAGCCCACAGGTCGAGGGGACAGATACGCAGTATTTT. This gives the protein CASSPQVEGTDTQYF.

This clonotype showed up just a few times. The chain employs TRBV12-3 or TRBV12-4 and TRBJ1-1; no definite D call. V dropped 1 base and J dropped 6 bases, with 9 bases sitting between them. The CDR3 consists of 13 residues. CDR3 sequence: CASSLGTAAEAFF. The CDR3, as DNA: TGTGCCAGCAGTTTAGGCACGGCAGCTGAAGCTTTCTTT.

The rearrangement links TRBV3-1 to TRBJ1-3; unclear D gene. CDR1 LGHDT and CDR2 YNNKEL come from the germline V gene (reference sequence). This CDR3 region has 15 residues. Trimming removed 1 base at V and 3 bases at J, with 10 bases between. As DNA, the CDR3 is TGTGCCAGCAGCCAAGTTGGCAATAGTGGAAACACCATATATTTT. This gives the protein CASSQVGNSGNTIYF.